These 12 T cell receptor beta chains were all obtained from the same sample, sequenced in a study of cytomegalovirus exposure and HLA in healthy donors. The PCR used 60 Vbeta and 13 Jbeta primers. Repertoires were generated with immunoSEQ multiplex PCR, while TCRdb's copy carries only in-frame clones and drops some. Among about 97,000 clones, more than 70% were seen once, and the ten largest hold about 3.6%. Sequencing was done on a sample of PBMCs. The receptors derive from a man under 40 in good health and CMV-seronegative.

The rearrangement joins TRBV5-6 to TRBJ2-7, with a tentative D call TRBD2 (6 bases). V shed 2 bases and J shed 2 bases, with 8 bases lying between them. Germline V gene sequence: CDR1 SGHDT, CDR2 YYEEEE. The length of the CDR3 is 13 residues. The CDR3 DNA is TGTGCCAGCAGCTTTGGAGGGCCCTACGAGCAGTACTTC. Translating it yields CASSFGGPYEQYF.

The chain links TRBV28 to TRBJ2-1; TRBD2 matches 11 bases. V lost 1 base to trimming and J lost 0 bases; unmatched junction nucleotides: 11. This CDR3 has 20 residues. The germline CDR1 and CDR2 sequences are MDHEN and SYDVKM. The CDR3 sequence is CASSLFWSSGRLSSYNEQFF. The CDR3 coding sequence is TGTGCCAGCAGTTTATTCTGGTCTAGCGGGAGGCTGAGCTCCTACAATGAGCAGTTCTTC.

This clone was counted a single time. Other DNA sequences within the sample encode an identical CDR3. The CDR3 here is CASSLDSSYNEQFF. The CDR3 DNA follows: TGCGCCAGCAGCTTGGACAGCTCCTACAATGAGCAGTTCTTC. V usage is TRBV5-1 and J usage is TRBJ2-1; D is ambiguous. The CDR3 loop spans 14 amino acids. Trimming pared 0 bases from V and 0 bases from J, leaving 4 bases between. CDR1 and CDR2 from the germline V gene are SGHRS and YFSETQ.

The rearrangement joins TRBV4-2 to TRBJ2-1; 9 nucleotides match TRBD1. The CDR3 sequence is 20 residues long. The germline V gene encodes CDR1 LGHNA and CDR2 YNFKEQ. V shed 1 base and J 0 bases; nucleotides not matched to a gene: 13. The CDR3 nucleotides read TGTGCCAGCAGCCAAGGCTCCGGGACAGGGTGGACTAGCTCCTACAATGAGCAGTTCTTC. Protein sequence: CASSQGSGTGWTSSYNEQFF.

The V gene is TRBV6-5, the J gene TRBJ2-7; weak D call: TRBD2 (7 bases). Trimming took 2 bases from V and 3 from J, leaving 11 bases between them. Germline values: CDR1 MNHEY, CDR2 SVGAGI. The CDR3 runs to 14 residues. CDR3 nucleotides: TGTGCCAGCAGTTACGGGGGGGCCGACTACGAGCAGTACTTC. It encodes CASSYGGADYEQYF.

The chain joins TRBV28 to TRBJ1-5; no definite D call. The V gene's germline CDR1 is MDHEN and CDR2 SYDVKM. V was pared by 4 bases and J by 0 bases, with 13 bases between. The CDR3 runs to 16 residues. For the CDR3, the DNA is TGTGCCAGCAGTTCCGGGAGCTCTTATAGCAATCAGCCCCAGCATTTT. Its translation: CASSSGSSYSNQPQHF.

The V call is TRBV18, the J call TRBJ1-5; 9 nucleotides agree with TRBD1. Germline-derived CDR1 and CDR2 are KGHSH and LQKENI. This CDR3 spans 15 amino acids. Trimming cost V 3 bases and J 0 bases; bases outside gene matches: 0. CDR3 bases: TGTGCCAGCTCACCGGGACAGGGTAGCAATCAGCCCCAGCATTTT. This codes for CASSPGQGSNQPQHF.

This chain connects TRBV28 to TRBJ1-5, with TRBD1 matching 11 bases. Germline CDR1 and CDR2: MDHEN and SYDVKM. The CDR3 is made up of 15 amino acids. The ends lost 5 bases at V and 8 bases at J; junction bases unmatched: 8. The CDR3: CASSGGQGAWEPQHF. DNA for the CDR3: TGTGCCAGCAGTGGCGGACAGGGGGCTTGGGAGCCCCAGCATTTT. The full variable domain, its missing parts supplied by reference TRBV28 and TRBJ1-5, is DVKVTQSSRYLVKRTGEKVFLECVQDMDHENMFWYRQDPGLGLRLIYFSYDVKMKEKGDIPEGYSVSREKKERFSLILESASTNQTSMYLCASSGGQGAWEPQHFGDGTRLSIL.

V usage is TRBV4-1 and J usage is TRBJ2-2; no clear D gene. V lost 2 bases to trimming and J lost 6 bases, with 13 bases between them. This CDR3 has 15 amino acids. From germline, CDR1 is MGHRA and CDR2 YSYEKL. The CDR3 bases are TGCGCCAGCAGCCAAACCCCAGGCAGTTCCGGGGAGCTGTTTTTT. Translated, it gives CASSQTPGSSGELFF.

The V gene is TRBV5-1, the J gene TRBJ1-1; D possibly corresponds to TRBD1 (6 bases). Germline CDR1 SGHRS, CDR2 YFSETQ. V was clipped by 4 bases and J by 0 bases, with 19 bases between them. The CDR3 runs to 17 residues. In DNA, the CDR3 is TGCGCCAGCAGCCCCCGCGGGGGCGCAGGGCTGAACACTGAAGCTTTCTTT. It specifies CASSPRGGAGLNTEAFF.

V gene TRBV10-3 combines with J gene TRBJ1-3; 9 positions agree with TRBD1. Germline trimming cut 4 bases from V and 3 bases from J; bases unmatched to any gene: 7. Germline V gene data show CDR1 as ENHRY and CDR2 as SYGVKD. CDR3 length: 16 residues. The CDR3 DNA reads TGTGCCATCAGTGCCCTACAGGGGGCAAGTGGAAACACCATATATTTT. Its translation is CAISALQGASGNTIYF.

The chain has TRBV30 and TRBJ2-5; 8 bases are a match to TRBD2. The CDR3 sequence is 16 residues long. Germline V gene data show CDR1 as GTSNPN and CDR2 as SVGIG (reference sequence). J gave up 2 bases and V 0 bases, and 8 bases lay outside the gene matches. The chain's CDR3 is CAWSVGLGTRQETQYF. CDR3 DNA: TGTGCCTGGAGTGTTGGCCTAGGGACTAGGCAAGAGACCCAGTACTTC.